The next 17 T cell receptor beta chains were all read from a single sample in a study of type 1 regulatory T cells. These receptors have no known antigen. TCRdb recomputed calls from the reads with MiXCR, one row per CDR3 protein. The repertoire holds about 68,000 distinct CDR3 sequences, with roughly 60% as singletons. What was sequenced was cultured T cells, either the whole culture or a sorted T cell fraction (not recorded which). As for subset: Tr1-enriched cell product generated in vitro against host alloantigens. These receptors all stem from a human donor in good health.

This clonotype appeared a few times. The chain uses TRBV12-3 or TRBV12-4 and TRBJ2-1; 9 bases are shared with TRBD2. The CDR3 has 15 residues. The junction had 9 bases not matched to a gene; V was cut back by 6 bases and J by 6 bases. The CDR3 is CASSPSGLAGNEQFF. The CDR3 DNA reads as TGTGCCAGCAGCCCCTCGGGACTAGCCGGCAATGAGCAGTTCTTC.

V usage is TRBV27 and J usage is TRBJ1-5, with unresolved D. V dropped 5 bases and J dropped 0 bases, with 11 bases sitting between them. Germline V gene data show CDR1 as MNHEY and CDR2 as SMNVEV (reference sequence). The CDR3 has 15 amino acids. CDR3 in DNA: TGTGCCAGCAGTCTGAGGAGAAATAGCAATCAGCCCCAGCATTTT. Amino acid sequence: CASSLRRNSNQPQHF.

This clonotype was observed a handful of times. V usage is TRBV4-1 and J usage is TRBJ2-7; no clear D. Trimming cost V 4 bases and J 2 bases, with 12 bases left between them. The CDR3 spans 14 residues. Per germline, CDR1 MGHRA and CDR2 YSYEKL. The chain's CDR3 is CASSPLPITYEQYF. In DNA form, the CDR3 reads TGCGCCAGCAGCCCCCTACCAATTACCTACGAGCAGTACTTC.

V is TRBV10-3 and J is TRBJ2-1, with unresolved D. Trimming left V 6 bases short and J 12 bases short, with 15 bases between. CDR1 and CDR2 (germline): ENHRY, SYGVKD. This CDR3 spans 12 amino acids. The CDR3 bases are TGTGCCATCAGGGAGCCGCAAATCGGGCAGTTCTTC. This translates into CAIREPQIGQFF.

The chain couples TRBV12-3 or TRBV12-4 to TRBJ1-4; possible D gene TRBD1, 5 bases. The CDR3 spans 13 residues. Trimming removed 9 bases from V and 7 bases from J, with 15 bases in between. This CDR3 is CASGGGVREKLFF. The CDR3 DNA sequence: TGTGCCAGTGGTGGGGGGGTCCGTGAAAAACTGTTTTTT.

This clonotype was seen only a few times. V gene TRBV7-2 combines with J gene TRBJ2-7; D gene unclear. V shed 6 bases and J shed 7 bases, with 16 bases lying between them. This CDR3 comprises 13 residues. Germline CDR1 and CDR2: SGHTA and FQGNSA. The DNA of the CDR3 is TGTGCCAGCAGTCTCTTCCCCCAAGGGGAGCAGTACTTC. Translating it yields CASSLFPQGEQYF.

The CDR3 DNA sequence: TGTGCCAGCAGCTTAGACACACTAGCGGGAGTAGCCTACGAGCAGTACTTC. Its protein is CASSLDTLAGVAYEQYF. The chain links TRBV7-9 to TRBJ2-7; 11 nucleotides align to TRBD2. This CDR3 is built from 17 residues. Germline-derived CDR1 and CDR2 are SEHNR and FQNEAQ (reference sequence). After removal of 1 base from V and 2 bases from J, the junction contained 7 bases not matched to a gene.

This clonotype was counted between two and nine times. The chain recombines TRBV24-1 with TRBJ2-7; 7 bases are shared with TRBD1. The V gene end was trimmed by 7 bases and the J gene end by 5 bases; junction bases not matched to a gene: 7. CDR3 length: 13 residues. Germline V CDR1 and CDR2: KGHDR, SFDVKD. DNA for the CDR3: TGTGCCACCAGCGAAGGGGGCATCCACGAGCAGTACTTC. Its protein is CATSEGGIHEQYF.

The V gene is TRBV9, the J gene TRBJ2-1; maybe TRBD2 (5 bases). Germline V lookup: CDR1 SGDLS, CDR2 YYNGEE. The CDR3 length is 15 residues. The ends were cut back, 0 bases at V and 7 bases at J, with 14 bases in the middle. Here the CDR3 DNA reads TGTGCCAGCAGCGTAGCAGACGGGATGAGAAATGAGCAGTTCTTC. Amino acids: CASSVADGMRNEQFF.

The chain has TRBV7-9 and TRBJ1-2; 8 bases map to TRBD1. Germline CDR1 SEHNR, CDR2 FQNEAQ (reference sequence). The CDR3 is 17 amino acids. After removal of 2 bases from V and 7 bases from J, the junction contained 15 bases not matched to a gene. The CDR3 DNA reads TGTGCCAGCAGCTTACCCGGGGTACGGCAGGGGGCGCCTGGCTACACCTTC. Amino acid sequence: CASSLPGVRQGAPGYTF.

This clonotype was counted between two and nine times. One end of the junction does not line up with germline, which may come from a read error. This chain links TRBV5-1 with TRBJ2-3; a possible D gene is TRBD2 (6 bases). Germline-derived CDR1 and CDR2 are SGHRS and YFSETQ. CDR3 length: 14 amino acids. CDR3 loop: CASRLGPGEDTQYF. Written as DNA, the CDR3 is TGCGCCAGCAGATTGGGACCGGGAGAAGATACGCAGTATTTT. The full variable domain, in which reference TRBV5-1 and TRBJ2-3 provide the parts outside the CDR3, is KAGVTQTPRYLIKTRGQQVTLSCSPISGHRSVSWYQQTPGQGLQFLFEYFSETQRNKGNFPGRFSGRQFSNSRSEMNVSTLELGDSALYLCASRLGPGEDTQYFGPGTRLTVL.

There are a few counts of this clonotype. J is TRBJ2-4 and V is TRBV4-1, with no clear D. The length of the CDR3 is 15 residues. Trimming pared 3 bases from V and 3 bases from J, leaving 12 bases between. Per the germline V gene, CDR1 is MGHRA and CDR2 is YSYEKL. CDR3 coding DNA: TGCGCCAGCAGCCACGGTGTTTTCGACAAAAACATTCAGTACTTC. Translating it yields CASSHGVFDKNIQYF.

The CDR3 coding sequence is TGTGCCAGCAGACCGGGACTAGCGGGAGAGACCCAGTACTTC. Protein sequence: CASRPGLAGETQYF. The rearrangement links TRBV7-9 to TRBJ2-5, with TRBD2 matching 12 bases. Germline CDR1 SEHNR, CDR2 FQNEAQ (reference sequence). The ends lost 6 bases at V and 4 bases at J; junction bases unmatched: 3. The CDR3 contains 14 residues.

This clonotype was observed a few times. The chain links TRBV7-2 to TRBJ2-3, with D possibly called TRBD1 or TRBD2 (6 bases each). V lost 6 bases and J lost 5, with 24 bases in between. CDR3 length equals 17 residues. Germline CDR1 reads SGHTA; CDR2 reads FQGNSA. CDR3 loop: CASRNEPRGPLGDTQYF. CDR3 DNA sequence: TGTGCCAGCAGAAATGAACCACGGGGGCCACTGGGAGATACGCAGTATTTT.

The CDR3 region has the DNA TGTGCCAGCACCCTGGGTGCGGCGGGAGGGGCCGGGGAGCTGTTTTTT. Translating gives CASTLGAAGGAGELFF. The genes are TRBV27 and TRBJ2-2; 9 bases fit TRBD2. Germline loops: CDR1 MNHEY, CDR2 SMNVEV (reference sequence). V was pared by 7 bases and J by 6 bases, with 12 bases of the junction left unmatched. This CDR3 is built from 16 residues.

The CDR3 nucleotides are TGTGCCAGCAGTTGGACTAGCGCAGCGCGCGAGACCCAGTACTTC. Translated: CASSWTSAARETQYF. The chain carries TRBV12-3 or TRBV12-4 and TRBJ2-5; 9 nucleotides match TRBD2. The CDR3 extends over 15 amino acids. With V trimmed by 4 bases and J by 5 bases, 8 bases remained unmatched.

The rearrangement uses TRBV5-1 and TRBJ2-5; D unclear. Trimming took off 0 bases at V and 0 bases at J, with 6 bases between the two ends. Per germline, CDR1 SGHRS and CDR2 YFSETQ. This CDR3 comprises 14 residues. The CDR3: CASSLVGYQETQYF. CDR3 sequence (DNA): TGCGCCAGCAGCTTGGTTGGTTACCAAGAGACCCAGTACTTC. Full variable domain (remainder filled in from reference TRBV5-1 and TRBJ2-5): KAGVTQTPRYLIKTRGQQVTLSCSPISGHRSVSWYQQTPGQGLQFLFEYFSETQRNKGNFPGRFSGRQFSNSRSEMNVSTLELGDSALYLCASSLVGYQETQYFGPGTRLLVL.